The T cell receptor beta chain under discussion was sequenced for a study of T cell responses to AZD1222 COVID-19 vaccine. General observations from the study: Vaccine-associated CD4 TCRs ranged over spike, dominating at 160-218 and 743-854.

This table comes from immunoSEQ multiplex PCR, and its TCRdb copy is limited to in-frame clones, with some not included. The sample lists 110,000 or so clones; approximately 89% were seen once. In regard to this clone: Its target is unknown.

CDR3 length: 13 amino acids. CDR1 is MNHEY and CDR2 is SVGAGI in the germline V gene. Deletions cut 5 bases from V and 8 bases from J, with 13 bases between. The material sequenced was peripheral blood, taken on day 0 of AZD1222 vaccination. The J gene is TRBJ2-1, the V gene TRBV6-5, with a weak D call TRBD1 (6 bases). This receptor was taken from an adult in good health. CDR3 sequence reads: CASSTTGFDEQFF. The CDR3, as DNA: TGTGCCAGCAGTACTACAGGGTTTGATGAGCAGTTCTTC.